The 20 T cell receptor beta chains below come from one sample, sequenced in a study of type 1 and type 2 diabetes patients. The PCR template was genomic DNA. The TCR beta CDR3 region was amplified using 30 forward and 13 reverse primers. TCRdb redid the calling of the multiplex PCR reads with MiXCR, one entry per CDR3 protein. The profile shows fewer than 300,000 distinct CDR3 sequences, roughly 50% of them singletons. Sequencing used peripheral blood mononuclear cells (PBMCs). Receptors originate from a man between 18 and 35 years old with type 2 diabetes.

In its sample, this clonotype was seen a few times. V and J are TRBV19 and TRBJ1-2; no clear D gene. The CDR3 is 15 amino acids. Trimming left V 4 bases short and J 0 bases short, with 12 bases between. Germline V gene sequence: CDR1 LNHDA, CDR2 SQIVND (reference sequence). CDR3 loop: CASSKGTVTNYGYTF. The CDR3 DNA reads as TGTGCCAGTAGTAAGGGAACGGTTACTAACTATGGCTACACCTTC.

The chain links TRBV19 to TRBJ2-1; no firm D call. Germline V gene sequence: CDR1 LNHDA, CDR2 SQIVND (reference sequence). The CDR3 covers 11 residues. V lost 4 bases and J 9 bases, leaving 7 bases between the germline ends. CDR3 in DNA: TGTGCCAGTAGTACCGGCGGTGAGCAGTTCTTC. It encodes CASSTGGEQFF.

This clonotype was picked up a small number of times. V usage is TRBV19 and J usage is TRBJ2-5; tentatively, D is TRBD1 or TRBD2 (6 bases each). V was shortened by 6 bases and J by 2 bases, with 16 bases between the two germline ends. Germline V CDR1 and CDR2: LNHDA, SQIVND (reference sequence). The CDR3 covers 15 residues. The CDR3 bases are TGTGCCAGTAGCATGGAGGGGGTTGGGCAAGAGACCCAGTACTTC. It yields the protein CASSMEGVGQETQYF.

To note about this clonotype: The junction differs from germline at one of its ends, possibly a read error. V gene TRBV10-3 combines with J gene TRBJ1-5; perhaps TRBD1 as D (5 bases). CDR1 and CDR2 (germline): ENHRY, SYGVKD. This CDR3 has 17 residues. CDR3 sequence reads: CATSDPGRIEGNQPQHF. CDR3 DNA: TGTGCCACCAGTGATCCGGGACGGATCGAGGGGAATCAGCCCCAGCATTTT.

This clonotype was seen only once. The CDR3 here is CASSAGVRGYTF. The CDR3 bases are TGTGCCAGCAGCGCAGGGGTGCGTGGCTACACCTTC. The chain links TRBV2 to TRBJ1-2; D is possibly TRBD1 (6 bases). Germline values: CDR1 SNHLY, CDR2 FYNNEI. V lost 6 bases and J 7 bases, leaving 12 bases between the germline ends. There are 12 residues in the CDR3.

This clonotype turned up a few times. CDR3 nucleotides: TGTGCCAGCAGCTTAAGGCGCGGGGAAGCTTTCTTT. This gives the protein CASSLRRGEAFF. The chain couples TRBV7-2 to TRBJ1-1; D not certain. CDR1 and CDR2 from the germline V gene are SGHTA and FQGNSA. V lost 2 bases to trimming and J lost 8 bases, with 9 bases between them. The CDR3 extends over 12 amino acids.

Comment on this clonotype: Given a much more abundant clone one base away, this may be a read error. This chain uses TRBV6-1 with TRBJ2-7, with D possibly matching TRBD2 (6 bases). This CDR3 is 15 amino acids long. Per the germline V gene, CDR1 is MNHNS and CDR2 is SASEGT. The CDR3 protein is CAGSESEWGDYEQYF. CDR3 DNA: TGCGCCGGCAGTGAGTCGGAGTGGGGGGACTACGAGCAGTACTTC.

A remark on this clonotype: Likely a read error: the CDR3 ends without its conserved phenylalanine or tryptophan. The gene calls are TRBV15 and TRBJ2-2, with D perhaps matching TRBD2 (6 bases). Per the germline V gene, CDR1 is LNHNV and CDR2 is YYDKDF (reference sequence). The V gene lost 0 bases and the J gene lost 5 bases, with 13 bases spanning the gap. The CDR3 is made up of 16 amino acids. CDR3 residues: CATSRDGGLKTGELFS. DNA for the CDR3: TGTGCCACCAGCAGAGATGGGGGACTCAAAACCGGGGAGCTGTTTTCT.

The chain recombines TRBV7-2 with TRBJ1-5, with no clear D. Germline CDR1 and CDR2: SGHTA and FQGNSA. The CDR3 is 13 amino acids. V was clipped by 0 bases and J by 10 bases, with 10 bases between them. The CDR3 DNA reads TGTGCCAGCAGCTTAGCGGCGGGCCCCCCCCAGCATTTT. Protein product: CASSLAAGPPQHF.

At least ten counts were recorded for this clonotype. The V call is TRBV14, the J call TRBJ2-6; D is ambiguous. The CDR3 has 14 amino acids. V was trimmed by 1 base and J by 4 bases, leaving 5 bases between them. Germline CDR1 SGHDN, CDR2 FVKESK. CDR3 nucleotides: TGTGCCAGCAGCCAAGTAGACGGGGCCAACGTCCTGACTTTC. It encodes CASSQVDGANVLTF.

Only a few counts were recorded for this clonotype. CDR3 DNA: TGTGCCAGCAGACTCACAGGGCTGGTTCACGAGCAGTACTTC. It translates to CASRLTGLVHEQYF. J is TRBJ2-7 and V is TRBV12-3 or TRBV12-4, with a weak D call TRBD1 (6 bases). This CDR3 is built from 14 residues. V dropped 6 bases and J dropped 5 bases, with 17 bases sitting between them.

J is TRBJ2-7 and V is TRBV18; 8 nucleotides align to TRBD2. Germline V gene data show CDR1 as KGHSH and CDR2 as LQKENI. This CDR3 spans 15 amino acids. V was clipped by 6 bases and J by 2 bases; unmatched bases: 9. CDR3 in amino acids: CASSSEREWTYEQYF. The CDR3 DNA sequence: TGTGCCAGCTCCTCGGAGCGGGAGTGGACCTACGAGCAGTACTTC.

This clonotype appeared a few times. The rearrangement uses TRBV2 and TRBJ1-1, with unresolved D. Trimming removed 7 bases at V and 2 bases at J, with 11 bases between. The germline gives CDR1 SNHLY, CDR2 FYNNEI. The CDR3 length is 13 residues. The CDR3 DNA follows: TGTGCCAGCAAAGTTGACGGAAACACTGAAGCTTTCTTT. Translating it yields CASKVDGNTEAFF.

The CDR3 protein is CSVVVGAYEQYF. CDR3 nucleotide sequence: TGCAGCGTTGTCGTGGGAGCCTACGAGCAGTACTTC. The chain employs TRBV29-1 and TRBJ2-7; D may be TRBD2 (5 bases). Per germline, CDR1 SQVTM and CDR2 ANQGSEA. The V and J ends lost 4 bases and 2 bases respectively, with 9 bases between them. The CDR3 is 12 residues long.

The chain carries TRBV6-2 or TRBV6-3 and TRBJ1-1; D remains ambiguous. Deletions cut 2 bases from V and 1 base from J, with 8 bases between. Germline values: CDR1 MNHEY, CDR2 SVGEGT. The CDR3 loop spans 14 amino acids. The CDR3 sequence is CASSYLNKNTEAFF. The DNA of the CDR3 is TGTGCCAGCAGTTACCTGAACAAGAACACTGAAGCTTTCTTT.

This clonotype was recorded a few times. The V call is TRBV9, the J call TRBJ2-7; tentative D call: TRBD1 (6 bases). There are 14 residues in the CDR3. V lost 3 bases to trimming and J lost 5 bases, with 15 bases between them. Germline V gives CDR1 SGDLS, CDR2 YYNGEE. The CDR3 DNA sequence: TGTGCCAGCAGCGCGACCAGGGGAGCCAACGAGCAGTACTTC. Protein product: CASSATRGANEQYF.

This clonotype has more than one count but fewer than ten. The rearrangement joins TRBV24-1 to TRBJ1-1; the D gene is possibly TRBD1 (5 bases). The V and J ends lost 9 bases and 6 bases respectively, with 13 bases between them. This CDR3 contains 12 residues. Germline-derived CDR1 and CDR2 are KGHDR and SFDVKD. CDR3 sequence: CATRGLTAEAFF. The CDR3, as DNA: TGTGCCACCCGAGGATTGACAGCTGAAGCTTTCTTT.

This clonotype came up a few times. The V and J genes are TRBV24-1 and TRBJ2-1; 7 nucleotides line up with TRBD1. The germline V gene has CDR1 KGHDR and CDR2 SFDVKD. The J segment lost 9 bases and the V segment lost 6 bases, leaving 10 bases of the junction unmatched. There are 14 residues in the CDR3. The CDR3 bases are TGTGCCACCAGTTCGAATCAGGGGGTTAGTGAGCAGTTCTTC. Residues: CATSSNQGVSEQFF.

Note on this clonotype: A read error may produce the germline difference seen at one junction end. The chain links TRBV2 to TRBJ2-7, with 12 positions matching TRBD2. The germline V gene encodes CDR1 SNHLY and CDR2 FYNNEI. This CDR3 region has 16 residues. CDR3 protein: CTSSQGRTSGAYEQYF. CDR3 bases: TGCACCAGCAGCCAAGGTCGGACTAGCGGGGCCTACGAGCAGTACTTC.

V and J are TRBV27 and TRBJ1-4, with unresolved D. V lost 3 bases, J lost 7 bases, and 9 bases lay in between. The CDR3 covers 13 residues. Germline V gives CDR1 MNHEY, CDR2 SMNVEV (reference sequence). Here the CDR3 reads CASSFRDAEKLFF. DNA of the CDR3: TGTGCCAGCAGTTTTAGGGATGCTGAAAAACTGTTTTTT.